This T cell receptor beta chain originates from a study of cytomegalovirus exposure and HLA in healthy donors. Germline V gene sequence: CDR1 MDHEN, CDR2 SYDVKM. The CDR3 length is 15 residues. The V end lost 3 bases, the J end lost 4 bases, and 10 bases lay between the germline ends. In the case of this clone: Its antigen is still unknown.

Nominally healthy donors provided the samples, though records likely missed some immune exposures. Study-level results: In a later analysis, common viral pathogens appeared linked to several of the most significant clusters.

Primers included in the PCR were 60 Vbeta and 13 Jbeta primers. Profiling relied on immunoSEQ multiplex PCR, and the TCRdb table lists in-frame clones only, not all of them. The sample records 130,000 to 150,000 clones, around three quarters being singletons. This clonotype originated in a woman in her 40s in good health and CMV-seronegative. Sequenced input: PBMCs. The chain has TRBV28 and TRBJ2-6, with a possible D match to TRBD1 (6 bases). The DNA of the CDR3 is TGTGCCAGCAGTTTTCAGGGGCCCGGGGCCAACGTCCTGACTTTC. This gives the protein CASSFQGPGANVLTF.